Described below is a single TCR beta chain sequence and its context. Each CDR3 protein is one row after TCRdb ran MiXCR on the 5' RACE reads. Of a few hundred thousand distinct CDR3 sequences listed, 15% to 20% are singletons. This sample was taken from a study of T-cell memory formation after mild COVID-19. Sample: PBMCs or a T cell subset sorted from them (not recorded which). The TCR sequence derives from a man younger than 35 who had mild COVID-19 (a few samples of this study predate the infection). Cell type and time point are not known.

This CDR3 is CASSQPVSGTENYGYTF. In DNA form, the CDR3 reads TGTGCCAGCAGCCAACCAGTGTCAGGGACAGAGAACTATGGCTACACCTTC. The genes are TRBV4-2 and TRBJ1-2; 7 nucleotides align to TRBD1. V gave up 2 bases and J gave up 2 bases; unmatched junction bases: 11. Germline V gives CDR1 LGHNA, CDR2 YNFKEQ. The CDR3 runs to 17 residues.